This T cell receptor (beta chain) was found in a study of blood T cell repertoires in COVID-19. Study in general: The origin of the acute and convalescent COVID-19 samples was the United States, Italy and Spain. T cells, B-cell-depleted T cells, or PBMCs provided the cDNA or gDNA that served as material.

Some clones are missing from TCRdb's copy, which holds only in-frame ones; the method was immunoSEQ multiplex PCR. The sample includes roughly 100,000 clones, 65% to 90% seen only once; the top ten take 4% to 5.5%. This clonotype originated in a man aged 60 to 75 with acute or convalescent COVID-19. The material sequenced was peripheral blood.

The CDR3 is CASSSARAGSYEQYF. The CDR3 coding sequence is TGTGCCAGCAGCTCGGCCCGGGCAGGGTCTTACGAGCAGTACTTC. The chain has TRBV7-9 and TRBJ2-7; possibly TRBD1 for D (5 bases). Trimming shortened V by 4 bases and J by 4 bases, and 17 bases separated the two germline ends. Germline CDR1 and CDR2: SEHNR and FQNEAQ (reference sequence). This CDR3 region has 15 residues.